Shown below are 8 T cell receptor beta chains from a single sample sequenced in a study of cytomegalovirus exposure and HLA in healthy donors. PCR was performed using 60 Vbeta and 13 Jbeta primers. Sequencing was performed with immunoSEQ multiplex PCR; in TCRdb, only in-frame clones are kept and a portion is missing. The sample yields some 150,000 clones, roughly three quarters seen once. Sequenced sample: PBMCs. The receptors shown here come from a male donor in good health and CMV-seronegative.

CDR3 loop: CASSQGRGGTYEQYF. Here the CDR3 DNA reads TGCGCCAGCAGCCAGGGCCGGGGGGGAACCTACGAGCAGTACTTC. The V call is TRBV4-1, the J call TRBJ2-5; 8 nucleotides match TRBD2. The tail of the sequence fits TRBJ2-7 better, so the J call may be wrong. The CDR3 sequence is 15 residues long. In germline, CDR1 is MGHRA, CDR2 YSYEKL.

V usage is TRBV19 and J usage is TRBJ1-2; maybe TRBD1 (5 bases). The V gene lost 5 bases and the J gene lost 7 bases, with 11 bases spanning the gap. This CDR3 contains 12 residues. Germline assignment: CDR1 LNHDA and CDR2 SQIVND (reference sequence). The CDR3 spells CASSDDSRGYTF. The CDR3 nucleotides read TGTGCCAGTAGTGATGACAGTCGTGGCTACACCTTC.

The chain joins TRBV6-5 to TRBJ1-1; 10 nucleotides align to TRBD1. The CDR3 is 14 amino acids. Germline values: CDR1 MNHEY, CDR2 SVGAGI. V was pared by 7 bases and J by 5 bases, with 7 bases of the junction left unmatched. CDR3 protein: CASIRDRGGTEAFF. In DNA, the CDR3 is TGTGCCAGCATCCGGGACAGGGGTGGAACTGAAGCTTTCTTT.

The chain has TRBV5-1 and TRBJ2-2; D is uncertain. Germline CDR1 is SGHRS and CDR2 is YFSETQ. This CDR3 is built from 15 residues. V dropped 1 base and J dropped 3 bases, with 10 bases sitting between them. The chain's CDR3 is CASSLRSPDTGELFF. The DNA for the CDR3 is TGCGCCAGCAGCTTGCGGAGTCCGGACACCGGGGAGCTGTTTTTT.

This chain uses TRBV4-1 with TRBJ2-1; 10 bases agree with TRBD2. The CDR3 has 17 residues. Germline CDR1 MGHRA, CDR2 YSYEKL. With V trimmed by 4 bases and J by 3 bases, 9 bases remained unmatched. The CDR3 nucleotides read TGCGCCAGCAGCCTGGGACTAGCGAGGGAGATCTACAATGAGCAGTTCTTC. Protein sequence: CASSLGLAREIYNEQFF.

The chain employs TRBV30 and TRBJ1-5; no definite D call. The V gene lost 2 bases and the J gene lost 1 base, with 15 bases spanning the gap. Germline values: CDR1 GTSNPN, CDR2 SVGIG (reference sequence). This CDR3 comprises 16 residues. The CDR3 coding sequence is TGTGCCTGGAGTTTTTACGGCAGGAACAGCAATCAGCCCCAGCATTTT. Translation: CAWSFYGRNSNQPQHF.

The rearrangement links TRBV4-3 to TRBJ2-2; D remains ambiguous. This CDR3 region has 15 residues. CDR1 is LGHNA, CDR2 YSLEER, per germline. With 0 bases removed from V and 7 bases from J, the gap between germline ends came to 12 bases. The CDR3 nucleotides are TGCGCCAGCAGCCAAGATAGCCTCGAGAGCGGGGAGCTGTTTTTT. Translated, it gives CASSQDSLESGELFF.

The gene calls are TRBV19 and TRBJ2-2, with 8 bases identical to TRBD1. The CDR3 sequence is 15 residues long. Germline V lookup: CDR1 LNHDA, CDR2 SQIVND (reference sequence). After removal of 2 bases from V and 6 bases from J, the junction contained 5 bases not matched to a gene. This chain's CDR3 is CASSIRAGGPGELFF. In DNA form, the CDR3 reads TGTGCCAGTAGTATAAGGGCAGGGGGCCCCGGGGAGCTGTTTTTT. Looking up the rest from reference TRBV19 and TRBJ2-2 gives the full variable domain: DGGITQSPKYLFRKEGQNVTLSCEQNLNHDAMYWYRQDPGQGLRLIYYSQIVNDFQKGDIAEGYSVSREKKESFPLTVTSAQKNPTAFYLCASSIRAGGPGELFFGEGSRLTVL.